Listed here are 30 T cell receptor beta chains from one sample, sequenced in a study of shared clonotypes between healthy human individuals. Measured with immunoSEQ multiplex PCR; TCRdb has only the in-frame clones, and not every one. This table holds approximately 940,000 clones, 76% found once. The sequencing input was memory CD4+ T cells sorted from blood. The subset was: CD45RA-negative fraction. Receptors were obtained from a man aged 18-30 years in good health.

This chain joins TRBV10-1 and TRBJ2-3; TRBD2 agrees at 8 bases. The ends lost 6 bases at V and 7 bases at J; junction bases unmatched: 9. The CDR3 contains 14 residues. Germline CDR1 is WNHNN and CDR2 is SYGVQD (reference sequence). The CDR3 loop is CASSDGGVRNTQYF. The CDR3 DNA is TGCGCCAGCAGCGACGGGGGGGTGAGGAATACGCAGTATTTT.

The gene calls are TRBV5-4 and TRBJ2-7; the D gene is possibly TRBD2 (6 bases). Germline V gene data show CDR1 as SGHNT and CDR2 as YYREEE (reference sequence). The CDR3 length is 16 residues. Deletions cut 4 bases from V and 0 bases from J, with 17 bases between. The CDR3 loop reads CASSPGGTESSYEQYF. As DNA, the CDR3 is TGTGCCAGCAGCCCTGGCGGGACGGAGAGCTCCTACGAGCAGTACTTC. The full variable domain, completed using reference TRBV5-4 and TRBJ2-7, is ETGVTQSPTHLIKTRGQQVTLRCSSQSGHNTVSWYQQALGQGPQFIFQYYREEENGRGNFPPRFSGLQFPNYSSELNVNALELDDSALYLCASSPGGTESSYEQYFGPGTRLTVT.

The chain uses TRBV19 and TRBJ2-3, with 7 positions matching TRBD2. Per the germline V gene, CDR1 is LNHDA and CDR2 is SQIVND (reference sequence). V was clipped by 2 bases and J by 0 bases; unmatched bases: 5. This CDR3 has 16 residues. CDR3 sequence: CASSITTSRSTDTQYF. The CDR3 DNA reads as TGTGCCAGTAGTATAACGACTAGCCGAAGCACAGATACGCAGTATTTT.

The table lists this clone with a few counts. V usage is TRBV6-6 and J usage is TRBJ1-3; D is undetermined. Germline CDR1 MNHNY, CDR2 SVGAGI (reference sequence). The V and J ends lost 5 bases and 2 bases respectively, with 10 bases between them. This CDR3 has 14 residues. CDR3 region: CASSPGRAGNTIYF. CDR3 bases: TGTGCCAGCAGTCCTGGGAGGGCTGGAAACACCATATATTTT.

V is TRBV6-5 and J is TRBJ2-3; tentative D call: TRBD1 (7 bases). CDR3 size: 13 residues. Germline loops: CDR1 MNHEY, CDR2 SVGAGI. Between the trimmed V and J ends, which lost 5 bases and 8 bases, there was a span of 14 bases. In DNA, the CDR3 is TGTGCCAGCAGTGCCTCAGGGGGAGGTACGCAGTATTTT. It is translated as CASSASGGGTQYF.

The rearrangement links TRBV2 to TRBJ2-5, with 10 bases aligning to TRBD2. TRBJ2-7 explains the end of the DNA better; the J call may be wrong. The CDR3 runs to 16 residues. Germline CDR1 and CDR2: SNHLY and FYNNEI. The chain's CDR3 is CASSDPTSGDSYEQYF. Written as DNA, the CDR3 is TGTGCCAGCAGTGACCCTACTAGCGGGGATTCCTACGAGCAGTACTTC.

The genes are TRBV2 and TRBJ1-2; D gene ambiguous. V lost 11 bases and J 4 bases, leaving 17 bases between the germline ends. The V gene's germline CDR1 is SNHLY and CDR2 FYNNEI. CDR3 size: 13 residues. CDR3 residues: CAERREVGYGYTF. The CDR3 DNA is TGTGCCGAAAGGCGGGAAGTGGGCTATGGCTACACCTTC. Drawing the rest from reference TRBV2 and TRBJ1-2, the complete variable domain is EPEVTQTPSHQVTQMGQEVILRCVPISNHLYFYWYRQILGQKVEFLVSFYNNEISEKSEIFDDQFSVERPDGSNFTLKIRSTKLEDSAMYFCAERREVGYGYTFGSGTRLTVV.

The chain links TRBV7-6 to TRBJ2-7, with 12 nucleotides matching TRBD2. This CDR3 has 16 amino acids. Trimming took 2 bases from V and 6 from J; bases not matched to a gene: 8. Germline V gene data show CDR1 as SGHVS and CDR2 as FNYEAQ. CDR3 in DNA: TGTGCCAGCAGCTTACGACTAGCGGGAGAATCGGGCGAGCAGTACTTC. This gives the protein CASSLRLAGESGEQYF.

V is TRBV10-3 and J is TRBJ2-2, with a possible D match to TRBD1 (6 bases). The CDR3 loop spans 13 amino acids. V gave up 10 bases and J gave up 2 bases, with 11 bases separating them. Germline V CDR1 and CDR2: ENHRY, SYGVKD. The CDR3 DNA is TGTGCCAGCCACAGGGAAAACACCGGGGAGCTGTTTTTT. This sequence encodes CASHRENTGELFF.

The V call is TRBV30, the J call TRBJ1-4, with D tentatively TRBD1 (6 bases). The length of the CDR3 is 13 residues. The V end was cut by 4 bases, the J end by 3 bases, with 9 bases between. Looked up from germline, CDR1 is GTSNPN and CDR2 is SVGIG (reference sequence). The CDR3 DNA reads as TGTGCCTGGAACCACAGGGCTAATGAAAAACTGTTTTTT. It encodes CAWNHRANEKLFF.

CDR3 in amino acids: CATSRGTSGSTDTQYF. CDR3 in DNA: TGTGCCACCAGCAGAGGGACTAGCGGGAGCACAGATACGCAGTATTTT. The chain combines TRBV15 with TRBJ2-3; 11 bases agree with TRBD2. V lost 1 base and J lost 0; bases outside the gene matches: 0. The CDR3 sequence is 16 residues long. Germline V gene sequence: CDR1 LNHNV, CDR2 YYDKDF (reference sequence).

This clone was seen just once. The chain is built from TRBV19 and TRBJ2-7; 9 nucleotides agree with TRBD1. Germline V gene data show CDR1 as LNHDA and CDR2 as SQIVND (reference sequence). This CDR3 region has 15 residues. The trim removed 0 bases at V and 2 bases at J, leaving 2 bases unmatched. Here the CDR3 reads CASSIEGQGPYEQYF. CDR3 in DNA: TGTGCCAGTAGTATAGAGGGACAGGGACCCTACGAGCAGTACTTC.

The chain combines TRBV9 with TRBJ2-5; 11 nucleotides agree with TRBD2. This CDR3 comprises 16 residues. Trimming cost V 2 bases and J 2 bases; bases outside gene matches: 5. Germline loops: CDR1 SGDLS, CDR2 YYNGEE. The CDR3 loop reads CASSVIGTSGQETQYF. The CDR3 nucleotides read TGTGCCAGCAGCGTGATAGGGACTAGCGGACAAGAGACCCAGTACTTC.

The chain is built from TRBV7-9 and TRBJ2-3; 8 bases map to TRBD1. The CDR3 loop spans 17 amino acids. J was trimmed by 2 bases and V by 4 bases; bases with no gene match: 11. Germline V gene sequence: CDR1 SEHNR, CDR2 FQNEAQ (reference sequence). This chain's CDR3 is CASSYDRDRSSTDTQYF. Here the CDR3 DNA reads TGTGCCAGCAGCTATGACCGGGACAGGTCCTCCACAGATACGCAGTATTTT.

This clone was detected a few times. The CDR3 reads CASTENYGYTF. CDR3 coding DNA: TGTGCCAGTACAGAGAACTATGGCTACACCTTC. The chain combines TRBV6-1 with TRBJ1-2; D is undetermined. This CDR3 contains 11 residues. Germline V gene lookup returns CDR1 MNHNS and CDR2 SASEGT. The V end lost 9 bases, the J end lost 2 bases, and 7 bases lay between the germline ends.

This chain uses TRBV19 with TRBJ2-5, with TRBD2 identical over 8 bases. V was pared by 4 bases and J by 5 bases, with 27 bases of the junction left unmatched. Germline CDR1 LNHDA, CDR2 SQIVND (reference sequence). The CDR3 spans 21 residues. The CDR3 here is CASSRGTPGLGTGRTLETQYF. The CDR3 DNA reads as TGTGCCAGTAGTAGGGGGACACCGGGACTAGGAACTGGAAGGACGTTGGAGACCCAGTACTTC.

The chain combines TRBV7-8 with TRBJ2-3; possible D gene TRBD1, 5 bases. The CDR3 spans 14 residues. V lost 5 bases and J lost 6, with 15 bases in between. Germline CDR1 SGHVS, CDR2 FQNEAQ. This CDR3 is CASSRDQGWDTQYF. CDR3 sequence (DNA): TGTGCCAGCAGCCGAGACCAGGGTTGGGATACGCAGTATTTT.

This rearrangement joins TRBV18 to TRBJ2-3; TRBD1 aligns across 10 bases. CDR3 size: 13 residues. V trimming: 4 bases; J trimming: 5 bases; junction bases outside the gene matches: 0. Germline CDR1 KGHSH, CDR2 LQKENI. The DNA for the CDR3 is TGTGCCAGCTCACGGGACAGGGGAGATACGCAGTATTTT. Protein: CASSRDRGDTQYF.

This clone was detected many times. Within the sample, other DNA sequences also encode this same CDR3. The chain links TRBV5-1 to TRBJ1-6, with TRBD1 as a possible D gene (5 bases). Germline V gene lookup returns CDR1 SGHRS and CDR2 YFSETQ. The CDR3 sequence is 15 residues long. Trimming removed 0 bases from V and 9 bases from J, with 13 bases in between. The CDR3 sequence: CASSLEGADSSPLHF. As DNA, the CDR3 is TGCGCCAGCAGCTTGGAAGGGGCCGATAGTTCACCCCTCCACTTT.

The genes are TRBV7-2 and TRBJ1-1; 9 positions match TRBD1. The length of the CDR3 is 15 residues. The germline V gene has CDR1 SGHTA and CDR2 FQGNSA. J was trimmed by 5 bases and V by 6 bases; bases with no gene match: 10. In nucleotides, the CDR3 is TGTGCCAGCAGACGGGGGGACAGGGCGGGAACTGAAGCTTTCTTT. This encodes CASRRGDRAGTEAFF.

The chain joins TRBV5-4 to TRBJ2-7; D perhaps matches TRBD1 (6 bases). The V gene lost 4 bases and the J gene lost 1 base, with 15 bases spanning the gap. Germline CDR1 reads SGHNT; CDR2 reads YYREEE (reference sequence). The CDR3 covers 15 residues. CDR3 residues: CASSPGQTSSYEQYF. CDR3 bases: TGTGCCAGCAGCCCTGGACAGACCTCATCCTACGAGCAGTACTTC.

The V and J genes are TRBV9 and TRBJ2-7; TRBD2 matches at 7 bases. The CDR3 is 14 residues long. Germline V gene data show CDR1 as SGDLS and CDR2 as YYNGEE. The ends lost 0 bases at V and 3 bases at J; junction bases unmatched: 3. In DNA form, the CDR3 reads TGTGCCAGCAGCGTAGCGGGAGGTAACTACGAGCAGTACTTC. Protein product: CASSVAGGNYEQYF.

The CDR3 bases are TGTGCCAGTAAGCTTACAGCGCAAGCTAACTATGGCTACACCTTC. Protein product: CASKLTAQANYGYTF. The rearrangement links TRBV19 to TRBJ1-2; no clear D. The CDR3 loop spans 15 amino acids. Germline CDR1 reads LNHDA; CDR2 reads SQIVND (reference sequence). Deletions cut 7 bases from V and 0 bases from J, with 15 bases between.

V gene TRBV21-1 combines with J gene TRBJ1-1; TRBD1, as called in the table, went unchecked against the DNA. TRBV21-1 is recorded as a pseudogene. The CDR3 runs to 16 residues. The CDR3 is CASSPPEGRGDTEAFF. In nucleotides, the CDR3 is TGTGCCAGCAGCCCCCCGGAGGGCAGGGGGGACACTGAAGCTTTCTTT.

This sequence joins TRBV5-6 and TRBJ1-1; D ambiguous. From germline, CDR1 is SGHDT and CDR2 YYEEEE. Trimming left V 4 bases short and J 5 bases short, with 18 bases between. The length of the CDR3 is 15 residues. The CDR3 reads CASSVGHRPGTEAFF. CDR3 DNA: TGTGCCAGCAGCGTAGGGCACCGTCCGGGGACTGAAGCTTTCTTT.

CDR3 in amino acids: CASSPGSWRTDTQYF. In DNA form, the CDR3 reads TGCGCCAGCAGCCCGGGGTCGTGGAGGACAGATACGCAGTATTTT. The chain combines TRBV5-1 with TRBJ2-3; D possibly corresponds to TRBD2 (5 bases). In germline, CDR1 is SGHRS, CDR2 YFSETQ. CDR3 size: 15 residues. V lost 4 bases and J lost 3, with 15 bases in between.

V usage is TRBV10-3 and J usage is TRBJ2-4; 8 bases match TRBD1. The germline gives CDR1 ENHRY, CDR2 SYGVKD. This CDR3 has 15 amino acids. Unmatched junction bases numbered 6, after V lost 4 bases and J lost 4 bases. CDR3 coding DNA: TGTGCCATCAGTGCGGGGACAGGCGATAAAAACATTCAGTACTTC. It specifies CAISAGTGDKNIQYF.

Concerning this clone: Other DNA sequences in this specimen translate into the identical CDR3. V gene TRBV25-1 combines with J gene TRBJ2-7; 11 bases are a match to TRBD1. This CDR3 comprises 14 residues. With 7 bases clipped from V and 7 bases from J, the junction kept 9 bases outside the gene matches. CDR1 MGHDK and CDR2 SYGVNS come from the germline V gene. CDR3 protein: CASTSGQGAREQYF. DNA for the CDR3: TGTGCCAGCACATCTGGACAGGGGGCGAGGGAGCAGTACTTC.

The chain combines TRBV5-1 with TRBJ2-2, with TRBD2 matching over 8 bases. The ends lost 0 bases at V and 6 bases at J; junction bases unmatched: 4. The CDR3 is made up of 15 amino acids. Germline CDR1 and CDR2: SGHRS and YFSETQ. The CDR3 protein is CASSLVTSGSGELFF. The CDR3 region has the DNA TGCGCCAGCAGCTTGGTAACTAGCGGATCCGGGGAGCTGTTTTTT.

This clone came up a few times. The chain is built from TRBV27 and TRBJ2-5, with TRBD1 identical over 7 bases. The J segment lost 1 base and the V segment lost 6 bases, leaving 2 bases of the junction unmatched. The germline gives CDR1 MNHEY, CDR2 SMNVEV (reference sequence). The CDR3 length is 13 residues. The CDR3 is CASSGQAQETQYF. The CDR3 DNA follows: TGTGCCAGCAGCGGACAGGCCCAAGAGACCCAGTACTTC.